The clone carrying this TCR beta chain was detected many times. Its target is unknown. CDR3 size: 13 residues. V lost 3 bases to trimming and J lost 5 bases, with 10 bases between them. The sample originates from a study of breast tumors, draining lymph nodes, adjacent tissues. Using its own MiXCR run on the multiplex PCR reads, TCRdb lists one record per CDR3 protein. The sample lists 200,000 to 300,000 distinct CDR3 sequences; about 33% were seen once. The lymph nodes were axillary draining lymph nodes from breast cancer patients. General study results and limits: Compared with lymph nodes, tumors were less diverse; compared with nontumor tissue, more. Data fit most tumor T cells coming from lymph node, expanding in tumor. Data only fit, rather than demonstrated, lymph node origin of most tumor T cells.

The sequence was obtained from a female donor with breast cancer. Some clones in this sample may be carry-over from other donors' samples. The chain joins TRBV12-3 or TRBV12-4 to TRBJ2-5, with no clear D. Material for sequencing was axillary lymph node tissue. In DNA, the CDR3 is TGTGCCAGCAGTTTTGTGCAGCAGGAGACCCAGTACTTC. Translating it yields CASSFVQQETQYF.